This entry lists 8 T cell receptor beta chains sequenced from one sample in a study of control samples from healthy donors and cancer patients. Profiling relied on immunoSEQ multiplex PCR, and the TCRdb table lists in-frame clones only, not all of them. The sample lists 84,000 or so clones; roughly 84% were seen once. Sequencing was performed on PBMCs. These receptors were collected from a man aged 55 to 69 with head and neck cancer.

The chain is built from TRBV5-6 and TRBJ1-5, with D maybe TRBD1 (5 bases). CDR3 size: 14 residues. CDR1 is SGHDT, CDR2 YYEEEE, per germline. V lost 0 bases to trimming and J lost 7 bases, with 11 bases between them. This chain's CDR3 is CASSLGGGGQPQHF. Here the CDR3 DNA reads TGTGCCAGCAGCTTGGGCGGGGGAGGGCAGCCCCAGCATTTT.

This sequence joins TRBV18 and TRBJ1-5; 11 bases are a match to TRBD1. This CDR3 has 16 residues. Trimming cost V 3 bases and J 3 bases; bases outside gene matches: 4. Germline CDR1 is KGHSH and CDR2 is LQKENI. The chain's CDR3 is CASSPGTGGYNQPQHF. The CDR3 DNA reads TGTGCCAGCTCACCTGGGACAGGGGGATACAATCAGCCCCAGCATTTT.

The chain combines TRBV7-9 with TRBJ2-5; 9 positions match TRBD2. The germline gives CDR1 SEHNR, CDR2 FQNEAQ (reference sequence). This CDR3 has 17 residues. J was trimmed by 8 bases and V by 6 bases; bases with no gene match: 19. CDR3 bases: TGTGCCAGCAGGACCGGTCGACCGGGACAAGCGGGAGGTACCCAGTACTTC. Its translation: CASRTGRPGQAGGTQYF.

The chain uses TRBV9 and TRBJ1-1; 7 bases are a match to TRBD1. The germline CDR1 and CDR2 sequences are SGDLS and YYNGEE. The CDR3 sequence is 15 residues long. V trimming: 0 bases; J trimming: 5 bases; junction bases outside the gene matches: 7. CDR3 sequence: CASSVVAGGDTEAFF. CDR3 DNA sequence: TGTGCCAGCAGCGTAGTGGCAGGGGGTGATACTGAAGCTTTCTTT.

The genes are TRBV29-1 and TRBJ2-7; the D is unclear. Germline CDR1 is SQVTM and CDR2 is ANQGSEA. The V gene lost 4 bases and the J gene lost 4 bases, with 14 bases spanning the gap. The CDR3 extends over 13 amino acids. CDR3 amino acids: CSVAPTLSYEQYF. In nucleotides, the CDR3 is TGCAGCGTTGCCCCAACCCTCTCATACGAGCAGTACTTC.

The V and J genes are TRBV28 and TRBJ1-5; 9 nucleotides align to TRBD1. CDR1 is MDHEN, CDR2 SYDVKM, per germline. The V segment lost 6 bases and the J segment 6 bases; nucleotides outside the gene matches: 9. This CDR3 has 15 amino acids. The CDR3 protein is CASRYTGGSVQPQHF. The CDR3 DNA reads TGTGCCAGCAGGTATACAGGGGGCTCTGTTCAGCCCCAGCATTTT.

The chain has TRBV28 and TRBJ1-1; a possible D gene is TRBD1 (5 bases). Germline V gene lookup returns CDR1 MDHEN and CDR2 SYDVKM. The CDR3 runs 15 residues. The V gene lost 8 bases and the J gene lost 2 bases, with 18 bases spanning the gap. CDR3 sequence (DNA): TGTGCCAGCCCCCCTATGCAGGGAGGAAACACTGAAGCTTTCTTT. This codes for CASPPMQGGNTEAFF.

Turning to this clone: One end of the junction fails to match germline, which may point to a read error. V usage is TRBV29-1 and J usage is TRBJ1-4; TRBD1 matches at 10 bases. The CDR3 is 14 residues long. In germline, CDR1 is SQVTM, CDR2 ANQGSEA. Written as DNA, the CDR3 is TGCAGCGTTGGGACAGGGGGAACTCATGAAAAACTGTTTTTT. Translated, it gives CSVGTGGTHEKLFF.